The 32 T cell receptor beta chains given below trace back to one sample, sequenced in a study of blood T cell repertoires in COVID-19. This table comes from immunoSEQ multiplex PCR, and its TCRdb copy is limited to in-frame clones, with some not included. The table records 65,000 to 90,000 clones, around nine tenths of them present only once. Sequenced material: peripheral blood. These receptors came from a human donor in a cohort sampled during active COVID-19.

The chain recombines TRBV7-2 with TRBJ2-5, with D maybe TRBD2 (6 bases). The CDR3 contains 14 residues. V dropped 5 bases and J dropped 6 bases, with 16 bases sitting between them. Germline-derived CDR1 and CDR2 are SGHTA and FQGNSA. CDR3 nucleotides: TGTGCCAGCAGCCCTCGGGACTTCCCAAAGACCCAGTACTTC. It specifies CASSPRDFPKTQYF.

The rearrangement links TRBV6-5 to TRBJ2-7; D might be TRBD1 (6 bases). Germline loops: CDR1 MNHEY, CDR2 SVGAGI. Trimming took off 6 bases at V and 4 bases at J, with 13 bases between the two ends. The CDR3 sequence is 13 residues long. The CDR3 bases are TGTGCCAGCAGCATGGGCCAGGGGTACGAGCAGTACTTC. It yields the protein CASSMGQGYEQYF.

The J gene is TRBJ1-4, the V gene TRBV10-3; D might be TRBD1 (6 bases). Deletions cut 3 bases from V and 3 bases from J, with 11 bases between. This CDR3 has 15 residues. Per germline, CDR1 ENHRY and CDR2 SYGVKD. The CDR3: CAISDNRESNEKLFF. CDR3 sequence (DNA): TGTGCCATCAGTGATAACAGGGAATCTAATGAAAAACTGTTTTTT.

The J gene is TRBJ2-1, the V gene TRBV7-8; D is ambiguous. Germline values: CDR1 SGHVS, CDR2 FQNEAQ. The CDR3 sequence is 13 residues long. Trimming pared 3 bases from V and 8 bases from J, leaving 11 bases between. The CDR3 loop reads CASSLVTRHEQFF. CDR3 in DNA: TGTGCCAGCAGCTTGGTGACAAGACATGAGCAGTTCTTC.

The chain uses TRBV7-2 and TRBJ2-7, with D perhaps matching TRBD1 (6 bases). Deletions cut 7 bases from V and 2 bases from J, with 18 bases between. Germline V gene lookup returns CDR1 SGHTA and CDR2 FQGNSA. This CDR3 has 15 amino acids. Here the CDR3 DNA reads TGTGCCAGCACCGCTTCGACTGGACAGACCTACGAGCAGTACTTC. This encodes CASTASTGQTYEQYF.

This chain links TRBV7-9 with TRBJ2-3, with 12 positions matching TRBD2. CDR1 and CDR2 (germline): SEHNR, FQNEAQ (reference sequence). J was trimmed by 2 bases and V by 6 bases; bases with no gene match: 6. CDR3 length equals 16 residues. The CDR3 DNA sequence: TGTGCCAGCAGTCCAGGACTAGCGGGGTACACAGATACGCAGTATTTT. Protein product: CASSPGLAGYTDTQYF.

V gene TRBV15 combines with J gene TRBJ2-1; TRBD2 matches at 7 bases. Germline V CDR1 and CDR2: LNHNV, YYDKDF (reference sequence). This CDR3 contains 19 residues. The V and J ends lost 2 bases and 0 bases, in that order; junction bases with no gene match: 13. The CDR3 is CATSRSKLPGTTSYNEQFF. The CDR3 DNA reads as TGTGCCACCAGCAGAAGCAAACTTCCCGGGACTACCTCCTACAATGAGCAGTTCTTC. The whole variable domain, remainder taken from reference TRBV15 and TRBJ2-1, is DAMVIQNPRYQVTQFGKPVTLSCSQTLNHNVMYWYQQKSSQAPKLLFHYYDKDFNNEADTPDNFQSRRPNTSFCFLDIRSPGLGDTAMYLCATSRSKLPGTTSYNEQFFGPGTRLTVL.

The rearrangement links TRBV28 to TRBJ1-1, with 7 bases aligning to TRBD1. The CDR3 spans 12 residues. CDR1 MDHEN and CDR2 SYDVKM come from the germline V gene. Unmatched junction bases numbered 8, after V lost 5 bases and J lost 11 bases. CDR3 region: CASSSQGVWAFF. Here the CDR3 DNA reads TGTGCCAGCAGTAGTCAGGGGGTGTGGGCTTTCTTT.

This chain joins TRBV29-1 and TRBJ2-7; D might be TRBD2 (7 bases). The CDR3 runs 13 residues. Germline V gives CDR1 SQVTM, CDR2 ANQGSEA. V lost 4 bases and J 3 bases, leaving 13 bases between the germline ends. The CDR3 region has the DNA TGCAGCGTTGGGGGGGGCCCAAACTACGAGCAGTACTTC. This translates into CSVGGGPNYEQYF.

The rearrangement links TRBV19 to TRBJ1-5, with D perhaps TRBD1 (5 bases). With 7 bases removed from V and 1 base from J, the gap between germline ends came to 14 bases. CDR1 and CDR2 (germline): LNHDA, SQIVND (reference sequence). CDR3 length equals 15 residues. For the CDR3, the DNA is TGTGCCAGTACCCCTGATAGGGGAAGCAATCAGCCCCAGCATTTT. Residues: CASTPDRGSNQPQHF. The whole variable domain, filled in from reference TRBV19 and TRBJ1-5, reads DGGITQSPKYLFRKEGQNVTLSCEQNLNHDAMYWYRQDPGQGLRLIYYSQIVNDFQKGDIAEGYSVSREKKESFPLTVTSAQKNPTAFYLCASTPDRGSNQPQHFGDGTRLSIL.

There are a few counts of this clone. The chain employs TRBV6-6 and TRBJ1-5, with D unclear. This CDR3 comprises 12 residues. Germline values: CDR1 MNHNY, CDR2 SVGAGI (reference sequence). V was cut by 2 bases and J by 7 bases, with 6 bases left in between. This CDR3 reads CASSYEAQPQHF. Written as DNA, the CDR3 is TGTGCCAGCAGTTACGAGGCCCAGCCCCAGCATTTT.

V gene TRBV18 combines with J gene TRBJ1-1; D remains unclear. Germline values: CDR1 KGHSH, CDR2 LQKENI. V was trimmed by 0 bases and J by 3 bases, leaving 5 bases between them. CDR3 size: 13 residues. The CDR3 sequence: CASSPPAYTEAFF. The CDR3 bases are TGTGCCAGCTCACCACCGGCCTACACTGAAGCTTTCTTT.

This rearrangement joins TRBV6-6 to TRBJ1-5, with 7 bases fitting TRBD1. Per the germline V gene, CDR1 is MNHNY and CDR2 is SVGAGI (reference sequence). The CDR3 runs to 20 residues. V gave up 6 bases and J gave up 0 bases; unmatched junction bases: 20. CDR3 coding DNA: TGTGCCAGCAGCCCGAACGCTTTGGCCAGGGGGGCCCATAGCAATCAGCCCCAGCATTTT. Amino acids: CASSPNALARGAHSNQPQHF.

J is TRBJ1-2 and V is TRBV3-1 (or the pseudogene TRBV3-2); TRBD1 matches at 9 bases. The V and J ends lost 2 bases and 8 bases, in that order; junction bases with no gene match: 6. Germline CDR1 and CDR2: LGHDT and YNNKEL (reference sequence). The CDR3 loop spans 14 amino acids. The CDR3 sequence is CASSQWGQGRGYTF. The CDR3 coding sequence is TGTGCCAGCAGCCAATGGGGACAGGGTCGCGGCTACACCTTC.

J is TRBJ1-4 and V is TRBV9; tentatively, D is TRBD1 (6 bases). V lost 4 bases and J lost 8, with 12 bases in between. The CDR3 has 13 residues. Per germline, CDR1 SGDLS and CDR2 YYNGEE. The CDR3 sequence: CASSPGEREKLFF. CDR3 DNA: TGTGCCAGCAGCCCAGGGGAACGGGAAAAACTGTTTTTT.

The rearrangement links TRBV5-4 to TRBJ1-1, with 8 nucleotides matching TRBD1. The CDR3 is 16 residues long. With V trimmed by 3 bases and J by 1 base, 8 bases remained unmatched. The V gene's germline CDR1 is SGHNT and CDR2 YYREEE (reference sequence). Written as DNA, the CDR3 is TGTGCCAGCAGCTATGATGGGACAGGCACGAACACTGAAGCTTTCTTT. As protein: CASSYDGTGTNTEAFF. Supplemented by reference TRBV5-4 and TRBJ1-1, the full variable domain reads ETGVTQSPTHLIKTRGQQVTLRCSSQSGHNTVSWYQQALGQGPQFIFQYYREEENGRGNFPPRFSGLQFPNYSSELNVNALELDDSALYLCASSYDGTGTNTEAFFGQGTRLTVV.

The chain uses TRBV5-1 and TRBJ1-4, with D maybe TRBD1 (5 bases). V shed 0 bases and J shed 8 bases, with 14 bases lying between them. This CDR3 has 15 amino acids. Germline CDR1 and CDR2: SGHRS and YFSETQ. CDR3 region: CASSLAGGSIEKLFF. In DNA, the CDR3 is TGCGCCAGCAGCTTGGCCGGGGGTAGTATAGAAAAACTGTTTTTT.

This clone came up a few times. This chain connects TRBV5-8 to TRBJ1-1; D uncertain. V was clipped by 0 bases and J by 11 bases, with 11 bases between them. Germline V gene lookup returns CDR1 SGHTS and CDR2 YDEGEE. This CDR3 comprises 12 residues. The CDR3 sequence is CASSLGIRSAFF. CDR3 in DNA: TGTGCCAGCAGCTTGGGAATTCGGAGTGCTTTCTTT.

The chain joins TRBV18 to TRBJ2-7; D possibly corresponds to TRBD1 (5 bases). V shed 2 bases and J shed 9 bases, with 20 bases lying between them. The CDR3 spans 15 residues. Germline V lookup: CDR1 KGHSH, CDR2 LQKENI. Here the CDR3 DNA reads TGTGCCAGCTCACCAATCTCAGGGTCGTTGGGCGGGCAGTACTTC. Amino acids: CASSPISGSLGGQYF.

CDR3 loop: CASSSLQGVGEQYF. DNA for the CDR3: TGTGCCAGCAGCTCCCTACAGGGGGTTGGCGAGCAGTACTTC. The chain employs TRBV11-2 and TRBJ2-7; TRBD1 matches 8 bases. In germline, CDR1 is SGHAT, CDR2 FQNNGV. V lost 4 bases and J lost 6; bases outside the gene matches: 8. The CDR3 consists of 14 residues.

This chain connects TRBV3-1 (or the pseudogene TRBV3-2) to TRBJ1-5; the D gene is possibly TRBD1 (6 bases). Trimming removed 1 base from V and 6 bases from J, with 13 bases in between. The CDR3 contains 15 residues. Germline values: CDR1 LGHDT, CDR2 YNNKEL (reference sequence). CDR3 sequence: CASSQAGGAGQPQHF. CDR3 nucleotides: TGTGCCAGCAGCCAAGCGGGGGGCGCGGGTCAGCCCCAGCATTTT.

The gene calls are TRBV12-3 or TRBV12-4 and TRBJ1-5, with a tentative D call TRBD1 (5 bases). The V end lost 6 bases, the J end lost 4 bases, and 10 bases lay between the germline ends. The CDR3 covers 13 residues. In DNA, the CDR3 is TGTGCCAGCAGGGCCGGGGGGAATCAGCCCCAGCATTTT. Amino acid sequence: CASRAGGNQPQHF.

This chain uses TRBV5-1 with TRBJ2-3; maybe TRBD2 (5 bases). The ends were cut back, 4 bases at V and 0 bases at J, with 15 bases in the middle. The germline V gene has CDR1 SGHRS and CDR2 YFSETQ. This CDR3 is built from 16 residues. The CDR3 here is CASSPGMTASTDTQYF. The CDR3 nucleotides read TGCGCCAGCAGCCCCGGGATGACGGCTAGCACAGATACGCAGTATTTT.

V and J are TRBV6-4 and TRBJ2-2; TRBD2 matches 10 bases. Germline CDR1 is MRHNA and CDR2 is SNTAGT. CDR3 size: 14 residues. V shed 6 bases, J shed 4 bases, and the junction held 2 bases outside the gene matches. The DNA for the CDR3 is TGTGCCAGCAGCAGACTAGCGGGCACCGGGGAGCTGTTTTTT. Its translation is CASSRLAGTGELFF.

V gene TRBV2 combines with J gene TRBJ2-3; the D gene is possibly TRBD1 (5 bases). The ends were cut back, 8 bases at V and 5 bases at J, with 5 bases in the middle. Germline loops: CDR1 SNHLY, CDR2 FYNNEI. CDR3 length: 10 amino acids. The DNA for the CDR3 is TGTGCCAGCCAGGGAGATACGCAGTATTTT. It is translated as CASQGDTQYF.

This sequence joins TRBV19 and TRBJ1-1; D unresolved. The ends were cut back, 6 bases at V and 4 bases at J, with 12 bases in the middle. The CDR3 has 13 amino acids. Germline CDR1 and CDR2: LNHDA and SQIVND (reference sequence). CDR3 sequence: CASSYTEGTEAFF. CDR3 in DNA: TGTGCCAGTAGCTACACGGAGGGCACTGAAGCTTTCTTT.

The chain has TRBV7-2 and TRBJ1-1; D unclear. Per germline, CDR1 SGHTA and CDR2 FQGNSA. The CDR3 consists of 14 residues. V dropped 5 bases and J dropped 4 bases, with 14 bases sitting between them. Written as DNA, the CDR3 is TGTGCCAGCAGCCCCCTATCAGGCCTCACTGAAGCTTTCTTT. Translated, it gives CASSPLSGLTEAFF.

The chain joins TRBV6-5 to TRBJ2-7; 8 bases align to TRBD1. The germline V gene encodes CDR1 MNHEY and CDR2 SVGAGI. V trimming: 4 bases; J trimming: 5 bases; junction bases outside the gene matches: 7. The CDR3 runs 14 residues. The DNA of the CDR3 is TGTGCCAGCAGTTTAAGACAGGGGAGCCACGAGCAGTACTTC. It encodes CASSLRQGSHEQYF.

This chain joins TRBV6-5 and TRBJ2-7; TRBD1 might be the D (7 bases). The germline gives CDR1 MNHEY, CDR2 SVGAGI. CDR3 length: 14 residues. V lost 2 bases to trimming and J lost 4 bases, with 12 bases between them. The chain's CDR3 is CASSYRQGGYEQYF. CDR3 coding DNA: TGTGCCAGCAGTTACCGACAGGGAGGTTACGAGCAGTACTTC.

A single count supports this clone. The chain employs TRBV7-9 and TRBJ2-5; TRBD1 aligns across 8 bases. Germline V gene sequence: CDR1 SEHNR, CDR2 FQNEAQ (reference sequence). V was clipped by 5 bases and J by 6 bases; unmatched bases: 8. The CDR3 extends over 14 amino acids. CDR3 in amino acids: CASSLDRGWKTQYF. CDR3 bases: TGTGCCAGCAGCCTCGACAGGGGTTGGAAGACCCAGTACTTC.

CDR3 coding DNA: TGCGCCAGCAGCCCAACAGGGGGTTATAGCAATCAGCCCCAGCATTTT. Protein sequence: CASSPTGGYSNQPQHF. V gene TRBV5-1 combines with J gene TRBJ1-5; 8 bases fit TRBD1. CDR3 length equals 16 residues. Germline V lookup: CDR1 SGHRS, CDR2 YFSETQ. Losses at the gene ends were 4 bases for V and 0 bases for J; bases not matched to a gene: 6.

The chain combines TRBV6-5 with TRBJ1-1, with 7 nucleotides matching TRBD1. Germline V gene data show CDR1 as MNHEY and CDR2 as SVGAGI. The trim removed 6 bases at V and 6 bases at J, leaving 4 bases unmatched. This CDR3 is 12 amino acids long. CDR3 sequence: CASRLTGAEAFF. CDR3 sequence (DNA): TGTGCCAGCAGGCTCACAGGGGCTGAAGCTTTCTTT.